This is a list of T cell receptor beta chains from one sample in a study of cytomegalovirus exposure and HLA in healthy donors. Only in-frame clones appear in the TCRdb table, and some are missing; sequencing was by immunoSEQ multiplex PCR. The sample holds under 85,000 clones, 65% to 70% seen once. Sequenced material: PBMCs. The receptors stem from a man aged 40-55 years in good health and CMV-seropositive. The CDR3 runs from the conserved cysteine through the conserved F or W. A D gene is named only where the DNA matches it firmly. The size entry is marked missing in some rows and otherwise reads once, few, many or a size class.

d_gene	abundance	v_gene	j_gene	CDR3nt	CDR3aa
.	.	TRBV5-4	TRBJ1-6	TGTGCCAGCAGCTTACCCTACTCACCCCTCCACTTT	CASSLPYSPLHF
.	few	TRBV7-9	TRBJ1-5	TGTGCCAGCAGCTCCACTGATACAGGGAAGGGCAATCAGCCCCAGCATTTT	CASSSTDTGKGNQPQHF
.	.	TRBV30	TRBJ1-1	TGTGCCTGGAGCTTGGGCAGGGGCCTTGAAGCTTTCTTT	CAWSLGRGLEAFF
TRBD1	.	TRBV7-8	TRBJ1-4	TGTGCCAGCAGCCCTAGTCGGACAGGGATTAATGAAAAACTGTTTTTT	CASSPSRTGINEKLFF
TRBD2	few	TRBV6-1	TRBJ2-5	TGTGCCAGCAGTCATACTAGCGGGGGTCAAGAGACCCAGTACTTC	CASSHTSGGQETQYF
TRBD2	.	TRBV6-1	TRBJ2-7	TGTGCCAGCAGTGAAGAGGGCGGGAGTCTATTCTACGAGCAGTACTTC	CASSEEGGSLFYEQYF
TRBD1	.	TRBV4-1	TRBJ2-7	TGCGCCAGCAGCCCCGTCGGCAGGGGGCATGGCGAGCAGTACTTC	CASSPVGRGHGEQYF
.	once	TRBV5-4	TRBJ2-3	TGTGCCAGCAGCTCTGCCGGCCCCGCGGGGCACCGTGGCACAGATACGCAGTATTTT	CASSSAGPAGHRGTDTQYF
.	.	TRBV7-9	TRBJ1-3	TGTGCCAGCAGCTTAAATCAAGGAAACACCATATATTTT	CASSLNQGNTIYF
.	.	TRBV7-2	TRBJ2-7	TGTGCCAGCAGCTTTGAGCGCTACGAGCAGTACTTC	CASSFERYEQYF
TRBD2	few	TRBV30	TRBJ2-1	TGTGCCTGGAGTGTAACTAGCGGGAGGTACAATGAGCAGTTCTTC	CAWSVTSGRYNEQFF
.	.	TRBV30	TRBJ1-6	TGTGCCTGGGAACTAACAGGGACTAATTCACCCCTCCACTTT	CAWELTGTNSPLHF
.	.	TRBV7-8	TRBJ1-1	TGTGCCAGCAGCTTAGAGGGGATTAATTTGGGCACTGAAGCTTTCTTT	CASSLEGINLGTEAFF
.	.	TRBV5-8	TRBJ2-5	TGTGCCAGCAGCTTGGGTTTTCAGCGGGAGACCCAGTACTTC	CASSLGFQRETQYF
TRBD1	.	TRBV30	TRBJ1-5	TGTGCCTGGAGTCTAGCAGGGGGCTCCAATCAGCCCCAGCATTTT	CAWSLAGGSNQPQHF
TRBD1	.	TRBV19	TRBJ2-2	TGTGCCAGTAGTGAACAGGGGTTCGGCACCGGGGAGCTGTTTTTT	CASSEQGFGTGELFF
.	.	TRBV1	TRBJ2-7	TGCACCAGCAGCCAAGATAGGGTCGGACAAAGCTCCTACGAGCAGTACTTC	CTSSQDRVGQSSYEQYF
.	.	TRBV2	TRBJ2-1	TGTGCCAGCAAGGGGGGGATGTACAATGAGCAGTTCTTC	CASKGGMYNEQFF
.	few	TRBV25-1	TRBJ1-5	TGTGCCAGCGCTTGGGCGGGGAACAATCAGCCCCAGCATTTT	CASAWAGNNQPQHF
TRBD1	few	TRBV13	TRBJ2-3	TGTGCCAGCAGCTTAGACTATCAGGGGGCTGGGGATACGCAGTATTTT	CASSLDYQGAGDTQYF
.	.	TRBV5-4	TRBJ2-1	TGTGCCAGCAGCGCCTCCGTAAGTCCAGGGGACAATGAGCAGTTCTTC	CASSASVSPGDNEQFF
TRBD1	.	TRBV5-5	TRBJ1-2	TGTGCCAGCAGCTTGGCACAGGGGATAAACTATGGCTACACCTTC	CASSLAQGINYGYTF
.	.	TRBV21-1	TRBJ2-4	TGTGCCAGCAGCAATAGGGAGGCCAAAAACATTCAGTACTTC	CASSNREAKNIQYF
TRBD1	.	TRBV6-1	TRBJ1-2	TGTGCCAGCAGCGCCCGCGGACAGGGAGGCTATGGCTACACCTTC	CASSARGQGGYGYTF
TRBD1	.	TRBV7-2	TRBJ1-2	TGTGCCAGCAGCCACCGGACAGGGGAGGATGGCTACACCTTC	CASSHRTGEDGYTF
.	.	TRBV6-6	TRBJ1-5	TGTGCCATAACCCCAACCAGGATTCAGCCCCAGCATTTT	CAITPTRIQPQHF
TRBD1	.	TRBV4-2	TRBJ1-1	TGTGCCAGCAGCCGAGGAACAGGGGTGTGGACTGAAGCTTTCTTT	CASSRGTGVWTEAFF
TRBD1	.	TRBV28	TRBJ2-7	TGTGCCAGCAGTAGGACAGGTTACGAGCAGTACTTC	CASSRTGYEQYF
TRBD2	few	TRBV6-5	TRBJ2-2	TGTGCCAGCAGCAGGACTAGCGGGAGATCCGGGGAGCTGTTTTTT	CASSRTSGRSGELFF
TRBD1	.	TRBV7-6	TRBJ2-2	TGTGCCAGCAGCAAAGGACAGGGGGCTGGCGGGGAGCTGTTTTTT	CASSKGQGAGGELFF
TRBD1	.	TRBV4-3	TRBJ1-3	TGCGCCAGCAGCCCTGGACAGGGGACTGGAAACACCATATATTTT	CASSPGQGTGNTIYF
TRBD1	.	TRBV5-1	TRBJ2-3	TGCGCCAGCAGTCGGGACAGGGGTGGCGATACGCAGTATTTT	CASSRDRGGDTQYF
.	.	TRBV30	TRBJ2-5	TGTGCCTGGAGTGAACAACCTCGAGAGACCCAGTACTTC	CAWSEQPRETQYF
.	.	TRBV30	TRBJ2-7	TGTGCCTGGAGCCCCGGGGGGCGTACTCTATATTACGAGCAGTACTTC	CAWSPGGRTLYYEQYF
.	.	TRBV7-6	TRBJ1-1	TGTGCCAGCAGCCGCATGGGGAGGGACACTGAAGCTTTCTTT	CASSRMGRDTEAFF
TRBD1	once	TRBV27	TRBJ2-1	TGTGCCAGCAGTACGACAGGGGGCATTCAGTTCTTC	CASSTTGGIQFF
.	.	TRBV4-3	TRBJ2-7	TGCGCCAGCAGCCAAGCGGTAACGGGAGCCTACGAGCAGTACTTC	CASSQAVTGAYEQYF
.	.	TRBV6-4	TRBJ1-1	TGTGCCAGCAGTGAGGAGGTGGACGGGGTGGCTTTCTTT	CASSEEVDGVAFF
TRBD2	.	TRBV5-1	TRBJ2-1	TGCGCCAGCAGCTTGGCCGGGGGGGGCATCTCCTACAATGAGCAGTTCTTC	CASSLAGGGISYNEQFF
TRBD2	.	TRBV5-5	TRBJ2-5	TGTGCCAGCAGCCTGGAGCGGGGGACCCAGTACTTC	CASSLERGTQYF